This T cell receptor (beta chain) was captured in a study of blood T cell repertoires in COVID-19. The CDR3 covers 11 residues. Deletions cut 5 bases from V and 6 bases from J, with 5 bases between. In germline, CDR1 is SEHNR, CDR2 FQNEAQ (reference sequence). The method was immunoSEQ multiplex PCR; TCRdb's version includes in-frame clones alone and lacks a portion of them. This table has some 350,000 clones, about nine tenths appearing once. The sample consisted of peripheral blood. The TCR comes from a woman in her forties or fifties with COVID-19, enrolled during active disease. The rearrangement joins TRBV7-9 to TRBJ2-1, with unresolved D. The CDR3 region has the DNA TGTGCCAGCAGCCCAATCAATGAGCAGTTCTTC. It yields the protein CASSPINEQFF.